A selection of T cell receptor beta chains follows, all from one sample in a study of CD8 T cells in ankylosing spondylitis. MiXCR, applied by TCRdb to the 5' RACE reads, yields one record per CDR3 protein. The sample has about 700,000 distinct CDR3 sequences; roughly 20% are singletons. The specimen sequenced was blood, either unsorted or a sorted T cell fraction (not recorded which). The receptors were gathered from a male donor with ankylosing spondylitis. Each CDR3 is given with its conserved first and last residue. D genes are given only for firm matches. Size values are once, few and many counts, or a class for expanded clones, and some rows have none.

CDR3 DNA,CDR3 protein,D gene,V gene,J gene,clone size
TGTGCCAGCAGCTCCGCAACAGGGGGCGCAGAGACGAGCTTTTTT,CASSSATGGAETSFF,TRBD1,TRBV7-9,TRBJ2-2,few
TGTGCCAGCAGTGAAGCCTCGACAGGGTTCACTGAAGCTTTCTTT,CASSEASTGFTEAFF,TRBD1,TRBV2,TRBJ1-1,few
TGTGCCATAGCGGGAGAGACAGATACGCAGTATTTT,CAIAGETDTQYF,TRBD2,TRBV10-3,TRBJ2-3,NA
TGTGCCAGCAGCCCGGGACCCGGGGCGGGTGAGCAGTTCTTC,CASSPGPGAGEQFF,NA,TRBV11-2,TRBJ2-1,NA
TGTGCCAGCAGCTCCGGACATACCAATGAAAAACTGTTTTTT,CASSSGHTNEKLFF,NA,TRBV12-3/TRBV12-4,TRBJ1-4,NA
TGTGCCAGCAGCGTCGATCAGCTCACAGATACGCAGTATTTT,CASSVDQLTDTQYF,NA,TRBV9,TRBJ2-3,few
TGTGCCACCAGCAGAGATATTCTTGCCGGGGCGGGCTACGAGCAGTACTTC,CATSRDILAGAGYEQYF,NA,TRBV15,TRBJ2-7,few
TGTGCCAGCAGCTTAGCGGGCTGGGACTATACAGATACGCAGTATTTT,CASSLAGWDYTDTQYF,TRBD2,TRBV11-2,TRBJ2-3,NA
TGCAGTGCTGCGGGGACAGGGGGCTTCGTAGATACGCAGTATTTT,CSAAGTGGFVDTQYF,TRBD1,TRBV20-1,TRBJ2-3,NA
TGTGCCAGCAGCAACTCTCCGGGACAGGGGGCAATGGGGCAGTTCTTC,CASSNSPGQGAMGQFF,TRBD1,TRBV9,TRBJ2-1,NA
TGTGCCAGCAGTCCTTTTCGGGGCTCCTACGAGCAGTACTTC,CASSPFRGSYEQYF,NA,TRBV2,TRBJ2-7,few
TGCGCCAGCAGCTTGGACAGGAGGGCAGATACGCAGTATTTT,CASSLDRRADTQYF,NA,TRBV5-1,TRBJ2-3,NA
TGTGCCAGCAGTTCGAGTCCAGGGGGGCTGAACGAGCAGTACTTC,CASSSSPGGLNEQYF,NA,TRBV28,TRBJ2-7,NA
TGTGCCAGCCGGGACAGACCTAACACTGAAGCTTTCTTT,CASRDRPNTEAFF,TRBD1,TRBV12-3/TRBV12-4,TRBJ1-1,few
TGTGCCAGCAGCTTAGATGGGGTCTGGGGCTACACCTTC,CASSLDGVWGYTF,NA,TRBV11-2,TRBJ1-2,once
TGCAGCGTTGTTTCGGGCTATGGCTACACCTTC,CSVVSGYGYTF,NA,TRBV29-1,TRBJ1-2,few
TGCGCCAGCAGCCAAGATCACAGGAGATACACTGAAGCTTTCTTT,CASSQDHRRYTEAFF,NA,TRBV4-3,TRBJ1-1,few
TGTGCCAGCAGTTTAGCGAAAAGAGGACTCAATCAGCCCCAGCATTTT,CASSLAKRGLNQPQHF,NA,TRBV12-3/TRBV12-4,TRBJ1-5,few
TGCGCCAGCAGCCGGTACACAGGGGACGGTCAGCCCCAGCATTTT,CASSRYTGDGQPQHF,TRBD1,TRBV4-1,TRBJ1-5,NA
TGTGCCAGCAGTTTTGGGGGTATGGGAAACACCATATATTTT,CASSFGGMGNTIYF,NA,TRBV12-3/TRBV12-4,TRBJ1-3,few
TGTGCCAGCAGTCGACAGGGGGGCACTGAAGCTTTCTTT,CASSRQGGTEAFF,TRBD1,TRBV6-6,TRBJ1-1,many
TGCAGTGCTAGAGAAAGCCCCTTCAATCAGCCCCAGCATTTT,CSARESPFNQPQHF,NA,TRBV20-1,TRBJ1-5,few
TGTGCCAGCGGCTATGTGGACAGGGGAATAAACGAGCAGTACTTC,CASGYVDRGINEQYF,TRBD1,TRBV7-6,TRBJ2-7,NA
TGTGCCAGCAGCCACATTGGACAGTCCATCTATGGCTACACCTTC,CASSHIGQSIYGYTF,NA,TRBV3-1,TRBJ1-2,few
TGCGCCAGCAGCTCTAACCCCGGGACAGGGAACACTGAAGCTTTCTTT,CASSSNPGTGNTEAFF,TRBD1,TRBV5-1,TRBJ1-1,few
TGTGCCAGCAGCTCCAAAGGGGATTTT,CASSSKGDF,NA,TRBV7-9,TRBJ1-5,NA
TGTGCCAGCAGCCCACAGACAGCGGCGGGGCGGGGAGAGACCCAGTACTTC,CASSPQTAAGRGETQYF,NA,TRBV9,TRBJ2-5,NA
TGTGCCAGCAGTCCTACAGGGGGCGCAGAGACCCAGTACTTC,CASSPTGGAETQYF,TRBD1,TRBV7-9,TRBJ2-5,few
TGCAGTGCTAGGAGGCTGGAGGGAGGGAATGAGCAGTTCTTC,CSARRLEGGNEQFF,TRBD2,TRBV20-1,TRBJ2-1,few
TGTGCCAGCAGTTTGCGGGGTCAAGGCTACACCTTC,CASSLRGQGYTF,NA,TRBV28,TRBJ1-2,few
TGCAGCGTTGAAGAACGGACTGAAGCTTTCTTT,CSVEERTEAFF,NA,TRBV29-1,TRBJ1-1,few
TGTGCCAGCAGTGTTGGGACAGGGGTTTCACCCCTCCACTTT,CASSVGTGVSPLHF,TRBD1,TRBV2,TRBJ1-6,few
TGTGCCAGCAGTACAGGGTGGTCCTACACCTTC,CASSTGWSYTF,NA,TRBV12-3/TRBV12-4,TRBJ1-2,NA
TGTGCCACCTGGGACAGGGGAGCCAAAAACATTCAGTACTTC,CATWDRGAKNIQYF,TRBD1,TRBV10-3,TRBJ2-4,few
TGTGCCACCAGCAGAGGGGAGGGGGCCGCAGATACGCAGTATTTT,CATSRGEGAADTQYF,NA,TRBV15,TRBJ2-3,few
TGTGCCATCAGTGAGTCGACTAGCGGGAGGTTCTACGAGCAGTACTTC,CAISESTSGRFYEQYF,TRBD2,TRBV10-3,TRBJ2-7,few
TGTGCCTGGAGTGTACTAGGGATCGACGAGCAGTACTTC,CAWSVLGIDEQYF,NA,TRBV30,TRBJ2-7,few
TGTGCCAGCAGTCCCTGGGCCGGGGGGACCGGGGAGCTGTTTTTT,CASSPWAGGTGELFF,TRBD2,TRBV6-2/TRBV6-3,TRBJ2-2,NA
TGTGCCAGCAGCAGGCGGGCGATCCAAGAGACCCAGTACTTC,CASSRRAIQETQYF,NA,TRBV11-2,TRBJ2-5,NA
TGTGCCAGCAGTTTCGGGCTCATTTCAACCTACGAGCAGTACTTC,CASSFGLISTYEQYF,NA,TRBV12-3/TRBV12-4,TRBJ2-7,NA
TGTGCCACCAGCAGAGCACCTACAGGGAGAGATACGCAGTATTTT,CATSRAPTGRDTQYF,NA,TRBV15,TRBJ2-3,many
TGCAGTGAAATTGGCGGTCCCTACAATGAGCAGTTCTTC,CSEIGGPYNEQFF,NA,TRBV20-1,TRBJ2-1,NA